This entry describes one T cell receptor (beta chain). TCRdb's table, derived via immunoSEQ multiplex PCR, lists solely in-frame clones and lacks some. Among more than 1.2 million clones listed, approximately 98.5% were seen once. These data are taken from a study of shared clonotypes between healthy human individuals. Across the whole study: Plates per donor: three CD4 naive, three CD4 memory, two CD8 naive, one CD8 memory.

The V gene's germline CDR1 is LGHNA and CDR2 YSLEER. CDR3 length: 14 residues. Between the trimmed V and J ends, which lost 0 bases and 5 bases, there was a span of 11 bases. The sequence was obtained from a young man in good health. The material sequenced was naive CD4+ T cells sorted from blood. Noted subset: CD45RA+ positively selected. This sequence joins TRBV4-3 and TRBJ2-7; D perhaps matches TRBD1 (5 bases). CDR3 protein: CASSQDDRFDEQYF. DNA of the CDR3: TGCGCCAGCAGCCAAGACGACAGATTTGACGAGCAGTACTTC.